The clone carrying this T cell receptor (beta chain) is medium-sized by share. This specimen comes from a study of OX40 agonist ivuxolimab in advanced cancers. Sequencing was performed with immunoSEQ multiplex PCR; in TCRdb, only in-frame clones are kept and a portion is missing. The sample contains about 50,000 clones, about nine tenths of which appear only once. The origin of this receptor is an adult with an advanced solid tumor such as melanoma, head and neck, liver or kidney cancer. Sequencing used CD4+ or CD8+ T cells sorted from blood, obtained in a trial of the OX40 agonist ivuxolimab.

CDR3 DNA: TGCGCCAGCAGTTCGACGGGAGGAAATGGCTACACCTTC. Residues: CASSSTGGNGYTF. The chain links TRBV5-1 to TRBJ1-2; D is unresolved. The V gene lost 5 bases and the J gene lost 6 bases, with 14 bases spanning the gap. There are 13 residues in the CDR3. CDR1 is SGHRS and CDR2 is YFSETQ in the germline V gene.